This T cell receptor (beta chain) was retrieved from a study of T cell responses to AZD1222 COVID-19 vaccine. The study, taken as a whole, reports: Spike-specific TCR breadth and depth grew following two AZD1222 doses.

CDR3 length: 14 amino acids. V was shortened by 0 bases and J by 2 bases, with 6 bases between the two germline ends. In germline, CDR1 is SGHRS, CDR2 YFSETQ. The assay was immunoSEQ multiplex PCR, and TCRdb's table has in-frame clones only and misses some. Of 100,000 or so clones detected, roughly 85% appear once; the ten largest clones hold 5% to 6.5%. Regarding this clone: What it recognizes is unknown.

The genes are TRBV5-1 and TRBJ2-1; D gene unclear. Material: peripheral blood, obtained on day 0 of AZD1222 vaccination. The sequence derives from an adult in good health. CDR3 in DNA: TGCGCCAGCAGCTTGGTTTCCCCCTACAATGAGCAGTTCTTC. Its translation: CASSLVSPYNEQFF.